Each of the 18 T cell receptor beta chains below was sequenced from the same sample in a study of Ad26.COV2.S vaccination and SARS-CoV-2 variants (dated by TCRdb to 2020 to 2023). The sample's treatment or condition, from its label and the paper: roughly 18 received Ad26.COV2.S at low or high dose, single or two shots; 5 received placebo; per-sample allocation not given. Repertoires of vaccine and placebo recipients were sequenced from samples taken on day 63 after the first injection. The library was obtained by the immunoSEQ multiplex PCR assay. This immuneACCESS table, as held by TCRdb, lists in-frame sequences with V and J called but not all clones. Of the missing ones, under half trace to an unresolved V gene in checked studies; the others have no known cause. Present in this sample are 380,000 or so clones, roughly 90% of which were seen just once. Of the sample, 5.5% to 7% is held by the ten largest clones.

The starting material was peripheral blood, obtained in a trial of Ad26.COV2.S vaccine versus placebo. The receptors derive from a person between 18 and 65 years old who received the Ad26.COV2.S COVID-19 vaccine or a placebo.

The J gene is TRBJ1-1, the V gene TRBV12-5; D gene ambiguous. Germline CDR1 is LGHNT and CDR2 is FRNRAP. The V gene lost 5 bases and the J gene lost 4 bases, with 14 bases spanning the gap. There are 14 residues in the CDR3. The CDR3 nucleotides are TGTGCTAGTGGTGATACGAGGGAGGGCACTGAAGCTTTCTTT. It translates to CASGDTREGTEAFF.

About this clone itself: This specimen includes other DNA sequences encoding the same CDR3. The rearrangement links TRBV9 to TRBJ2-2, with D perhaps TRBD1 (6 bases). CDR3 size: 15 residues. V lost 0 bases and J lost 5, with 11 bases in between. Germline CDR1 and CDR2: SGDLS and YYNGEE. The DNA of the CDR3 is TGTGCCAGCAGCGTAGGTGGTAGGGGGACCGGGGAGCTGTTTTTT. Its translation: CASSVGGRGTGELFF.

This chain links TRBV4-2 with TRBJ2-2, with 7 bases lining up with TRBD2. Germline V gene lookup returns CDR1 LGHNA and CDR2 YNFKEQ. V trimming: 6 bases; J trimming: 0 bases; junction bases outside the gene matches: 4. The CDR3 has 15 residues. This CDR3 is CASSPAGSNTGELFF. Here the CDR3 DNA reads TGTGCCAGCAGTCCAGCGGGGTCGAACACCGGGGAGCTGTTTTTT.

The chain is built from TRBV5-5 and TRBJ2-7; 10 bases are shared with TRBD2. The CDR3 is 15 residues long. CDR1 is SGHKS and CDR2 is YYEKEE in the germline V gene (reference sequence). Losses at the gene ends were 0 bases for V and 3 bases for J; bases not matched to a gene: 3. Here the CDR3 reads CASSLEASGGYEQYF. CDR3 bases: TGTGCCAGCAGCTTGGAAGCTAGCGGGGGCTACGAGCAGTACTTC.

This clone was seen a few times. V and J are TRBV7-9 and TRBJ1-2; D is ambiguous. In germline, CDR1 is SEHNR, CDR2 FQNEAQ (reference sequence). V was trimmed by 4 bases and J by 2 bases, leaving 14 bases between them. The CDR3 sequence is 15 residues long. CDR3 region: CASSSGQAGNYGYTF. Here the CDR3 DNA reads TGTGCCAGCAGCTCGGGTCAGGCCGGGAACTATGGCTACACCTTC. The variable domain in full, completed from reference TRBV7-9 and TRBJ1-2, reads DTGVSQNPRHKITKRGQNVTFRCDPISEHNRLYWYRQTLGQGPEFLTYFQNEAQLEKSRLLSDRFSAERPKGSFSTLEIQRTEQGDSAMYLCASSSGQAGNYGYTFGSGTRLTVV.

This chain joins TRBV24-1 and TRBJ2-2; 10 bases match TRBD1. V was pared by 4 bases and J by 1 base, with 5 bases of the junction left unmatched. This CDR3 contains 17 residues. The germline gives CDR1 KGHDR, CDR2 SFDVKD. CDR3 sequence: CATSEPGQGGNTGELFF. The CDR3 DNA reads as TGTGCCACCAGTGAACCTGGACAGGGGGGGAACACCGGGGAGCTGTTTTTT.

J is TRBJ2-1 and V is TRBV5-1; D assignment may be TRBD1 or TRBD2 (5 bases each). This CDR3 is built from 14 residues. The ends were cut back, 1 base at V and 9 bases at J, with 14 bases in the middle. Germline assignment: CDR1 SGHRS and CDR2 YFSETQ. DNA for the CDR3: TGCGCCAGCAGCTTGATCGGGGCAGCGAGTGAGCAGTTCTTC. It yields the protein CASSLIGAASEQFF. The variable domain in full, with the rest retrieved from reference TRBV5-1 and TRBJ2-1, is KAGVTQTPRYLIKTRGQQVTLSCSPISGHRSVSWYQQTPGQGLQFLFEYFSETQRNKGNFPGRFSGRQFSNSRSEMNVSTLELGDSALYLCASSLIGAASEQFFGPGTRLTVL.

This clone has just a few counts. This rearrangement joins TRBV5-4 to TRBJ1-6; the D gene is possibly TRBD1 (6 bases). Germline assignment: CDR1 SGHNT and CDR2 YYREEE (reference sequence). The length of the CDR3 is 16 residues. V was pared by 1 base and J by 5 bases, with 13 bases between. As DNA, the CDR3 is TGTGCCAGCAGCTTGAGGGGTACAGGGAATAATTCACCCCTCCACTTT. Translated, it gives CASSLRGTGNNSPLHF.

J is TRBJ2-7 and V is TRBV29-1, with a weak D call TRBD1 (6 bases). The germline V gene encodes CDR1 SQVTM and CDR2 ANQGSEA. This CDR3 has 12 residues. V shed 6 bases and J shed 3 bases, with 12 bases lying between them. CDR3 nucleotides: TGCAGCGTAACAGGGTTCGGCTACGAGCAGTACTTC. Its translation: CSVTGFGYEQYF.

This chain uses TRBV4-2 with TRBJ2-3; the D gene is possibly TRBD1 (5 bases). The germline V gene encodes CDR1 LGHNA and CDR2 YNFKEQ. There are 13 residues in the CDR3. V lost 0 bases, J lost 6 bases, and 7 bases lay in between. CDR3 sequence reads: CASSQDRGDTQYF. DNA of the CDR3: TGTGCCAGCAGCCAAGATAGGGGTGATACGCAGTATTTT.

The sample holds many counts of this clone. The rearrangement uses TRBV3-1 (or the pseudogene TRBV3-2) and TRBJ1-3; D not certain. CDR3 length: 14 residues. Germline values: CDR1 LGHDT, CDR2 YNNKEL (reference sequence). V lost 3 bases and J 9 bases, leaving 15 bases between the germline ends. The CDR3 sequence is CASSHTDFSATIYF. The CDR3 DNA sequence: TGTGCCAGCAGCCATACGGATTTTAGTGCCACCATATATTTT.

This chain uses TRBV20-1 with TRBJ1-5, with D perhaps matching TRBD1 (6 bases). V was shortened by 3 bases and J by 5 bases, with 11 bases between the two germline ends. Looked up from germline, CDR1 is DFQATT and CDR2 is SNEGSKA (reference sequence). This CDR3 has 13 residues. The CDR3 protein is CSASKAGDQPQHF. As DNA, the CDR3 is TGCAGTGCTAGTAAGGCAGGGGATCAGCCCCAGCATTTT.

The rearrangement uses TRBV6-6 and TRBJ2-7; D might be TRBD2 (5 bases). The ends were cut back, 5 bases at V and 0 bases at J, with 17 bases in the middle. CDR1 is MNHNY, CDR2 SVGAGI, per germline (reference sequence). The CDR3 extends over 16 amino acids. The DNA for the CDR3 is TGTGCCAGCAGTCCCCCCCCCTACGGGATCTCCTACGAGCAGTACTTC. This codes for CASSPPPYGISYEQYF.

This clone was observed a single time. The V call is TRBV7-3, the J call TRBJ2-5; 13 bases agree with TRBD2. This CDR3 is 16 amino acids long. The junction had 5 bases not matched to a gene; V was cut back by 5 bases and J by 2 bases. Germline lookup yields CDR1 SGHTA and CDR2 FQGTGA. For the CDR3, the DNA is TGTGCCAGCAGCCGAACTAGCGGGAGGGAACAAGAGACCCAGTACTTC. Translation: CASSRTSGREQETQYF.

This chain uses TRBV6-2 or TRBV6-3 with TRBJ2-7, with D perhaps matching TRBD2 (6 bases). The CDR3 totals 15 residues. CDR1 is MNHEY and CDR2 is SVGEGT in the germline V gene. The V end was cut by 2 bases, the J end by 6 bases, with 17 bases between. The CDR3 DNA sequence: TGTGCCAGCAGTTACCCCACGGGACTTCGTCGCGAGCAGTACTTC. Its protein product is CASSYPTGLRREQYF.

This clone was counted between two and nine times. The rearrangement uses TRBV5-1 and TRBJ1-2; TRBD1 agrees at 9 bases. Germline CDR1 SGHRS, CDR2 YFSETQ. There are 13 residues in the CDR3. Germline trimming cut 4 bases from V and 4 bases from J; bases unmatched to any gene: 2. Here the CDR3 reads CASSPQGAYGYTF. Here the CDR3 DNA reads TGCGCCAGCAGCCCACAGGGGGCCTATGGCTACACCTTC.

The V gene is TRBV10-3, the J gene TRBJ1-6; perhaps TRBD1 as D (6 bases). CDR1 is ENHRY and CDR2 is SYGVKD in the germline V gene. Trimming took 6 bases from V and 0 from J, leaving 15 bases between them. The CDR3 contains 17 residues. CDR3 DNA: TGTGCCATCAGCTCACAGGGCGCCGGCTCCTATAATTCACCCCTCCACTTT. Its protein is CAISSQGAGSYNSPLHF.

The chain employs TRBV7-2 and TRBJ2-7, with TRBD2 matching 10 bases. Germline V gene lookup returns CDR1 SGHTA and CDR2 FQGNSA. Trimming cost V 4 bases and J 2 bases; bases outside gene matches: 5. CDR3 length: 15 amino acids. The CDR3 DNA reads as TGTGCCAGCAGCTCAAGGACTAGCGGTGCCTACGAGCAGTACTTC. It codes for CASSSRTSGAYEQYF.